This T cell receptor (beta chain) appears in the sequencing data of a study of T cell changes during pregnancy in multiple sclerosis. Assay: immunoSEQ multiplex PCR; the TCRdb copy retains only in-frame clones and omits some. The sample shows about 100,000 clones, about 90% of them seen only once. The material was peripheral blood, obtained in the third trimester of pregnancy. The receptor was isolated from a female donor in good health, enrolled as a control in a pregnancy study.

In DNA form, the CDR3 reads TGTGCCAGTAGTCCAAGGGACAGTTTCGAAAAACTGTTTTTT. This encodes CASSPRDSFEKLFF. The chain is built from TRBV19 and TRBJ1-4, with TRBD1 matching 7 bases. The CDR3 totals 14 residues. V was clipped by 5 bases and J by 8 bases; unmatched bases: 8. Germline CDR1 is LNHDA and CDR2 is SQIVND (reference sequence).